This section outlines one TCR beta chain sequence together with its context. After extraction with the RNeasy kit, roughly 0.45 to 1 ug of the RNA was reverse transcribed using random hexamers. Using its own MiXCR run on the immunoSEQ multiplex PCR reads, TCRdb lists one record per CDR3 protein. In the table there are about 130,000 distinct CDR3 sequences, 90% to 95% of which are singletons. This sample is drawn from a study of CD8 T cells in Susac syndrome. The germline gives CDR1 SQVTM, CDR2 ANQGSEA. Unmatched junction bases numbered 4, after V lost 7 bases and J lost 4 bases. The CDR3 totals 12 residues. Sequencing targeted TCR beta in T cells from blood (CD8+ and CD4+). The individuals used as controls were healthy donors who had been matched for both age and sex. Negative magnetic isolation gave CD8+ and CD4+ cells; FACS enriched CD8+ TEMRA.

The sample consisted of CD4+ T cells from PBMCs. The sequence came from a human donor in good health. The genes are TRBV29-1 and TRBJ2-7, with 10 bases fitting TRBD1. CDR3: CSAGTGEYEQYF. The CDR3 nucleotides read TGCAGCGCCGGGACAGGGGAGTACGAGCAGTACTTC.